In its sample, the clone carrying this T cell receptor beta chain was seen once. The data were taken from a study of blood T cell repertoires in COVID-19. Produced via immunoSEQ multiplex PCR; TCRdb's table is partial and in-frame only. Here the sample spans approximately 250,000 clones, about 87% being singletons. The source material was PBMCs or T cells enriched from blood (not recorded which). This TCR was sampled from a woman aged 40 to 49 with acute COVID-19.

CDR3 sequence reads: CASSLGQDGSNQPQHF. DNA for the CDR3: TGCGCCAGCAGCTTGGGCCAGGATGGGAGCAATCAGCCCCAGCATTTT. The genes are TRBV5-1 and TRBJ1-5; the D is unclear. V was clipped by 0 bases and J by 1 base, with 11 bases between them. The CDR3 is made up of 16 amino acids. CDR1 and CDR2 (germline): SGHRS, YFSETQ.